Each of the 27 T cell receptor beta chains below was sequenced from the same sample in a study of T cell responses to AZD1222 COVID-19 vaccine. TCRdb keeps only in-frame clones here, not all; method: immunoSEQ multiplex PCR. The data contain 180,000 or so clones, roughly 92% of them singletons. The sample in question was peripheral blood, obtained on day 0 of AZD1222 vaccination. These receptors came from an adult in good health.

The V gene is TRBV6-5, the J gene TRBJ1-3; D uncertain. Trimming stripped 2 bases from V and 2 bases from J, with 10 bases between. Germline lookup yields CDR1 MNHEY and CDR2 SVGAGI. The CDR3 is 15 amino acids. CDR3 protein: CASSYQKTPGNTIYF. The CDR3 DNA reads TGTGCCAGCAGTTACCAAAAAACCCCTGGAAACACCATATATTTT.

The V and J genes are TRBV3-1 (or the pseudogene TRBV3-2) and TRBJ1-2, with D uncertain. V lost 1 base and J 8 bases, leaving 8 bases between the germline ends. The CDR3 is 12 amino acids. In germline, CDR1 is LGHDT, CDR2 YNNKEL (reference sequence). CDR3 loop: CASSQGGGGYTF. The CDR3 nucleotides read TGTGCCAGCAGCCAAGGGGGAGGGGGCTACACCTTC.

This clone appeared a single time. The chain has TRBV27 and TRBJ1-1; TRBD1 is a possible D gene (5 bases). CDR1 and CDR2 (germline): MNHEY, SMNVEV (reference sequence). Trimming shortened V by 3 bases and J by 8 bases, and 7 bases separated the two germline ends. There are 11 residues in the CDR3. CDR3 protein: CASSFGAEAFF. The CDR3 nucleotides are TGTGCCAGCAGTTTTGGGGCAGAAGCTTTCTTT.

V and J are TRBV18 and TRBJ1-2, with TRBD1 as a possible D gene (5 bases). Deletions cut 1 base from V and 8 bases from J, with 14 bases between. This CDR3 spans 14 amino acids. Germline CDR1 reads KGHSH; CDR2 reads LQKENI. The CDR3 region is CASSPRAGSDGYTF. CDR3 in DNA: TGTGCCAGCTCACCACGGGCAGGGAGTGACGGCTACACCTTC.

This chain connects TRBV3-1 (or the pseudogene TRBV3-2) to TRBJ2-7, with 12 bases that match TRBD2. There are 15 residues in the CDR3. Unmatched junction bases numbered 5, after V lost 6 bases and J lost 2 bases. Per the germline V gene, CDR1 is LGHDT and CDR2 is YNNKEL (reference sequence). CDR3 residues: CASSISSGRAYEQYF. The CDR3 coding sequence is TGTGCCAGCAGTATTTCTAGCGGGAGGGCCTACGAGCAGTACTTC.

The CDR3 DNA is TGTGCCAGCAGCCAACCGGGACAGGGGTATGGCTACACCTTC. This translates into CASSQPGQGYGYTF. The chain carries TRBV3-1 (or the pseudogene TRBV3-2) and TRBJ1-2; 10 bases fit TRBD1. Germline CDR1 and CDR2: LGHDT and YNNKEL (reference sequence). After removal of 2 bases from V and 5 bases from J, the junction contained 2 bases not matched to a gene. The CDR3 covers 14 residues.

This clone appeared a single time. The V gene is TRBV4-2, the J gene TRBJ2-2, with 7 bases that match TRBD2. The CDR3 covers 18 residues. From germline, CDR1 is LGHNA and CDR2 YNFKEQ. The V segment lost 0 bases and the J segment 3 bases; nucleotides outside the gene matches: 10. This CDR3 is CASSQEVGGGLDTGELFF. The DNA of the CDR3 is TGTGCCAGCAGCCAAGAGGTGGGCGGGGGTCTGGACACCGGGGAGCTGTTTTTT.

The V and J genes are TRBV6-1 and TRBJ2-7; unclear D gene. V shed 2 bases and J shed 3 bases, with 14 bases lying between them. Germline V lookup: CDR1 MNHNS, CDR2 SASEGT. There are 15 residues in the CDR3. CDR3 region: CASSEFPPSSYEQYF. The CDR3, as DNA: TGTGCCAGCAGTGAATTCCCCCCTTCCAGCTACGAGCAGTACTTC.

The V and J genes are TRBV19 and TRBJ2-1; no clear D gene. The V and J ends lost 3 bases and 0 bases respectively, with 6 bases between them. The germline CDR1 and CDR2 sequences are LNHDA and SQIVND (reference sequence). The CDR3 spans 14 residues. The CDR3 DNA sequence: TGTGCCAGTAGTATCTATAGCTCCTACAATGAGCAGTTCTTC. This encodes CASSIYSSYNEQFF.

The chain joins TRBV7-8 to TRBJ2-7; 12 bases align to TRBD2. Per the germline V gene, CDR1 is SGHVS and CDR2 is FQNEAQ. Unmatched junction bases numbered 5, after V lost 0 bases and J lost 2 bases. There are 17 residues in the CDR3. In nucleotides, the CDR3 is TGTGCCAGCAGCTTAGCGACTAGCGGGAGAGGGGCCTACGAGCAGTACTTC. It codes for CASSLATSGRGAYEQYF. The whole variable domain, remainder taken from reference TRBV7-8 and TRBJ2-7, is GAGVSQSPRYKVAKRGQDVALRCDPISGHVSLFWYQQALGQGPEFLTYFQNEAQLDKSGLPSDRFFAERPEGSVSTLKIQRTQQEDSAVYLCASSLATSGRGAYEQYFGPGTRLTVT.

The chain recombines TRBV5-1 with TRBJ2-7; D uncertain. Trimming took off 5 bases at V and 0 bases at J, with 9 bases between the two ends. The germline CDR1 and CDR2 sequences are SGHRS and YFSETQ. This CDR3 is 13 amino acids long. The CDR3 DNA follows: TGCGCCAGCAGTCTAGAGGACTCCTACGAGCAGTACTTC. It encodes CASSLEDSYEQYF.

CDR3 residues: CASSQGVGQIGAEAFF. CDR3 coding DNA: TGTGCCAGCAGCCAAGGCGTAGGACAAATAGGCGCTGAAGCTTTCTTT. V and J are TRBV14 and TRBJ1-1, with D perhaps TRBD1 (5 bases). Germline V gene lookup returns CDR1 SGHDN and CDR2 FVKESK. CDR3 length: 16 residues. Trimming took off 1 base at V and 6 bases at J, with 18 bases between the two ends.

V usage is TRBV2 and J usage is TRBJ2-3; TRBD2 matches 15 bases. The CDR3 totals 20 residues. Per the germline V gene, CDR1 is SNHLY and CDR2 is FYNNEI. J gave up 6 bases and V 5 bases, and 18 bases lay outside the gene matches. The CDR3 nucleotides read TGTGCCAGCAGTCGAGCTGGGACTAGCGGGAGGTATCCCTTCACGGATACGCAGTATTTT. Protein sequence: CASSRAGTSGRYPFTDTQYF.

V gene TRBV1 combines with J gene TRBJ2-7; TRBD2 is the table's D call and was not checked against the DNA. TRBV1 is listed as a pseudogene. This CDR3 spans 16 amino acids. The CDR3 sequence is CTSSQRRDREGGEQYF. The CDR3 region has the DNA TGCACCAGCAGCCAGCGAAGGGACCGCGAGGGAGGCGAGCAGTACTTC.

On this clone itself: One junction end disagrees with the germline gene, perhaps due to a read error. The J gene is TRBJ1-2, the V gene TRBV5-5; D possibly corresponds to TRBD1 (6 bases). The CDR3 length is 14 residues. CDR1 is SGHKS, CDR2 YYEKEE, per germline (reference sequence). The CDR3 region is CASIAPQGIYDYTF. The CDR3 coding sequence is TGTGCCAGCATCGCACCCCAGGGGATCTATGACTACACCTTC.

J is TRBJ1-5 and V is TRBV6-2 or TRBV6-3; tentatively, D is TRBD1 (6 bases). CDR1 is MNHEY and CDR2 is SVGEGT in the germline V gene. V was trimmed by 5 bases and J by 6 bases, leaving 14 bases between them. This CDR3 has 14 residues. CDR3 loop: CASSARGAVQPQHF. In nucleotides, the CDR3 is TGTGCCAGCAGTGCGAGGGGGGCGGTTCAGCCCCAGCATTTT.

This chain uses TRBV27 with TRBJ2-7; D possibly corresponds to TRBD2 (6 bases). Deletions cut 1 base from V and 6 bases from J, with 10 bases between. Germline V CDR1 and CDR2: MNHEY, SMNVEV (reference sequence). The CDR3 runs 13 residues. The CDR3 DNA sequence: TGTGCCAGCAGTTTATTCGGGGGTTCCGAGCAGTACTTC. Its protein is CASSLFGGSEQYF.

This chain joins TRBV29-1 and TRBJ2-5; 7 bases match TRBD1. V lost 4 bases, J lost 5 bases, and 4 bases stayed unmatched. The CDR3 length is 12 residues. CDR1 SQVTM and CDR2 ANQGSEA come from the germline V gene. CDR3 residues: CSVARGRETQYF. In DNA, the CDR3 is TGCAGCGTTGCGAGGGGGCGGGAGACCCAGTACTTC.

V usage is TRBV2 and J usage is TRBJ1-5, with a tentative D call TRBD1 (5 bases). The CDR3 length is 15 residues. The ends were cut back, 6 bases at V and 3 bases at J, with 15 bases in the middle. Germline values: CDR1 SNHLY, CDR2 FYNNEI. The CDR3 sequence: CASSEGPDPNQPQHF. The CDR3, as DNA: TGTGCCAGCAGCGAGGGACCGGACCCCAATCAGCCCCAGCATTTT.

V gene TRBV30 combines with J gene TRBJ1-2; weak D call: TRBD1 (5 bases). This CDR3 region has 19 residues. Trimming pared 0 bases from V and 4 bases from J, leaving 27 bases between. Per the germline V gene, CDR1 is GTSNPN and CDR2 is SVGIG (reference sequence). The CDR3 coding sequence is TGTGCCTGGAGTGTGCTATCCCGGGACCCACTCAGGGTCGGCTATGGCTACACCTTC. The encoded protein is CAWSVLSRDPLRVGYGYTF.

This clone was seen a single time. The chain links TRBV2 to TRBJ2-1; 10 positions match TRBD2. Trimming took 6 bases from V and 4 from J; bases not matched to a gene: 12. Germline-derived CDR1 and CDR2 are SNHLY and FYNNEI. This CDR3 is built from 17 residues. The CDR3 DNA reads as TGTGCCAGCAGCCCGGGAGCGGGAGGGCCGGGATACAATGAGCAGTTCTTC. As protein: CASSPGAGGPGYNEQFF.

Worth noting for this clone: The junction and the germline gene differ at one end; a read error may be behind it. The J gene is TRBJ2-4, the V gene TRBV28; 9 bases agree with TRBD1. The CDR3 covers 12 residues. The germline CDR1 and CDR2 sequences are MDHEN and SYDVKM. The CDR3 spells CASSKPGTGCNF. For the CDR3, the DNA is TGTGCCAGCAGTAAACCCGGGACAGGGTGTAACTTC. The full variable domain, completed using reference TRBV28 and TRBJ2-4, is DVKVTQSSRYLVKRTGEKVFLECVQDMDHENMFWYRQDPGLGLRLIYFSYDVKMKEKGDIPEGYSVSREKKERFSLILESASTNQTSMYLCASSKPGTGCNFGAGTRLSVL.

The CDR3 region is CASSPGGANVLTF. The DNA of the CDR3 is TGTGCCAGCTCCCCTGGAGGGGCCAACGTCCTGACTTTC. The chain combines TRBV7-6 with TRBJ2-6; D not resolved. This CDR3 contains 13 residues. Trimming shortened V by 8 bases and J by 4 bases, and 9 bases separated the two germline ends. Germline CDR1 and CDR2: SGHVS and FNYEAQ.

This clone has just one count. This chain joins TRBV5-6 and TRBJ1-1, with D unresolved. The V end was cut by 2 bases, the J end by 4 bases, with 15 bases between. CDR3 size: 15 residues. Germline assignment: CDR1 SGHDT and CDR2 YYEEEE. The CDR3 nucleotides are TGTGCCAGCAGCTTAGGACCCGGATTTCCCACTGAAGCTTTCTTT. Encoded protein: CASSLGPGFPTEAFF. Combining the CDR3 with reference TRBV5-6 and TRBJ1-1 gives the whole variable domain DAGVTQSPTHLIKTRGQQVTLRCSPKSGHDTVSWYQQALGQGPQFIFQYYEEEERQRGNFPDRFSGHQFPNYSSELNVNALLLGDSALYLCASSLGPGFPTEAFFGQGTRLTVV.

This clone was seen just once. The gene calls are TRBV12-3 or TRBV12-4 and TRBJ1-5; 7 nucleotides match TRBD1. V shed 5 bases, J shed 8 bases, and the junction held 6 bases outside the gene matches. The CDR3 runs to 13 residues. The chain's CDR3 is CASSDRAAEPQHF. CDR3 DNA sequence: TGTGCCAGCAGTGACAGGGCCGCGGAGCCCCAGCATTTT.

This clone was seen a handful of times. The rearrangement uses TRBV19 and TRBJ1-1; 9 nucleotides line up with TRBD1. The germline gives CDR1 LNHDA, CDR2 SQIVND (reference sequence). The CDR3 loop spans 13 amino acids. The J segment lost 6 bases and the V segment lost 10 bases, leaving 9 bases of the junction unmatched. Written as DNA, the CDR3 is TGTGCCACTAGGACAGGGGATTTCGCTGAAGCTTTCTTT. This codes for CATRTGDFAEAFF.

The rearrangement links TRBV6-5 to TRBJ2-1; perhaps TRBD1 as D (6 bases). V was pared by 6 bases and J by 4 bases, with 16 bases between. Germline values: CDR1 MNHEY, CDR2 SVGAGI. The CDR3 runs 15 residues. The CDR3 DNA is TGTGCCAGCAGCCACGTTAGGGGGTTATACAATGAGCAGTTCTTC. This codes for CASSHVRGLYNEQFF.